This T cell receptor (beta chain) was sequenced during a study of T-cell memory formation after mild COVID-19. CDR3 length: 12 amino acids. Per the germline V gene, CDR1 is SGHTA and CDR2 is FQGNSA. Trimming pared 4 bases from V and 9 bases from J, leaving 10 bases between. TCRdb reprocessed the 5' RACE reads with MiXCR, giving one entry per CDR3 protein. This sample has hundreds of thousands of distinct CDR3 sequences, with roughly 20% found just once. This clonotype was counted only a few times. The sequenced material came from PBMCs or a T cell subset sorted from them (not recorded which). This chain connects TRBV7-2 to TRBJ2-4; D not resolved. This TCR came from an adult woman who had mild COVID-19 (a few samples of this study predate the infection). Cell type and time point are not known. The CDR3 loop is CASSYLSPIQYF. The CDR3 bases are TGTGCCAGCAGCTATCTCTCTCCCATTCAGTACTTC.